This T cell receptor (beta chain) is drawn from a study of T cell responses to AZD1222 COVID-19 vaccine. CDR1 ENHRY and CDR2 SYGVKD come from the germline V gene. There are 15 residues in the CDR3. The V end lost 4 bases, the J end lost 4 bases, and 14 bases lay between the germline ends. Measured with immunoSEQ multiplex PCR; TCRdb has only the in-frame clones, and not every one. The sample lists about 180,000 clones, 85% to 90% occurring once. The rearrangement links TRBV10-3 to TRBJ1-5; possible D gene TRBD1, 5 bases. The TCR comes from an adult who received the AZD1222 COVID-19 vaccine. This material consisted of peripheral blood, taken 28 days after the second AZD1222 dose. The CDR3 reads CAISGTGGPNQPQHF. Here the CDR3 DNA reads TGTGCCATCAGTGGCACGGGGGGACCAAATCAGCCCCAGCATTTT.